Only one count was recorded for the clone carrying this T cell receptor (beta chain). The CDR3 has 16 amino acids. Germline CDR1 MNHEY, CDR2 SMNVEV (reference sequence). V lost 5 bases, J lost 2 bases, and 17 bases lay in between. The data are from a study of blood T cell repertoires in COVID-19. Overall study context: Acute and convalescent COVID-19 samples came from the United States, Italy and Spain.

Sequencing used immunoSEQ multiplex PCR; TCRdb keeps in-frame clones, though not all of them. Seen here are roughly 410,000 clones, 80% to 90% observed once, and the top ten hold about 2.3%. This sequence was found in a woman aged 55-69 years with COVID-19, enrolled during active disease. The rearrangement links TRBV27 to TRBJ2-3, with D perhaps TRBD2 (6 bases). Sample: peripheral blood. In DNA, the CDR3 is TGTGCCAGCAGTCCCGGTGACGCGGGACTCACAGATACGCAGTATTTT. Encoded protein: CASSPGDAGLTDTQYF.